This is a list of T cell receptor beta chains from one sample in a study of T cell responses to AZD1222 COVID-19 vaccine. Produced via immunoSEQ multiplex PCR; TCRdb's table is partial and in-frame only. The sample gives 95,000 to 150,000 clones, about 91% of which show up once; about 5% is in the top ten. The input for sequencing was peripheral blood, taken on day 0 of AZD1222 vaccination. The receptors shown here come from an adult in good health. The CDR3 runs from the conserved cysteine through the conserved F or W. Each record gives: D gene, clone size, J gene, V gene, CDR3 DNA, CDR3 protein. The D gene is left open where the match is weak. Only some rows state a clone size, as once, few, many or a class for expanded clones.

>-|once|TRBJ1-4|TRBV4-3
TGCGCCAGCAGCCGCATGCCCGTAGGCGCTAATGAAAAACTGTTTTTT
CASSRMPVGANEKLFF
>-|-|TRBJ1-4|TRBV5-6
TGTGCCAGCAGCTTGAAGGGTGGATTAAGGGAAAAACTGTTTTTT
CASSLKGGLREKLFF
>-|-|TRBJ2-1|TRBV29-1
TGCAGCGTTGAAGTACCAGGGTCCTACAATGAGCAGTTCTTC
CSVEVPGSYNEQFF
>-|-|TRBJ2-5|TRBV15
TGTGCCACCAGCAGAGATCGAATAGGGGAGACCCAGTACTTC
CATSRDRIGETQYF
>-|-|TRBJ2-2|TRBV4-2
TGTGCCAGCAGCCAAGATGCACTGAACACCGGGGAGCTGTTTTTT
CASSQDALNTGELFF
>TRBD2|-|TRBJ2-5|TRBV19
TGTGCCAGTAGACTAGCGGGACAAGAGACCCAGTACTTC
CASRLAGQETQYF
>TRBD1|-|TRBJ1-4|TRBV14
TGTGCCAGCAGCAAAGGGGACAGCTTTTATGAAAAACTGTTTTTT
CASSKGDSFYEKLFF
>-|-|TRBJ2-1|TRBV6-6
TGTGCCAGCAGTTACTCTCTGAACAACAATGAGCAGTTCTTC
CASSYSLNNNEQFF
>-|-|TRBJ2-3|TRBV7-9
TGTGCCAGCAGCTTATCTGGTCGGGGCGATACGCAGTATTTT
CASSLSGRGDTQYF
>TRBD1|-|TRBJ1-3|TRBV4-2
TGTGCCAGCAGCCTTGGACAGGGAAGCTCTGGAAACACCATATATTTT
CASSLGQGSSGNTIYF
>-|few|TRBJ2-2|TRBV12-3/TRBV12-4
TGTGCCAGCAGTCTACGGACAGCCGGGGAGCTGTTTTTT
CASSLRTAGELFF
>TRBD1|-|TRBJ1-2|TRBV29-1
TGCAGCGTCCCCCGGGGCAGGGGGCTTGGCTACACCTTC
CSVPRGRGLGYTF
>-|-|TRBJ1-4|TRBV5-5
TGTGCCAGCAGCACTCAAAGCCGGGACTTTGGAGAAAAACTGTTTTTT
CASSTQSRDFGEKLFF
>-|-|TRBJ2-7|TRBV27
TGTGCCAGCAGGGGAGGTTCTGACGAGCAGTACTTC
CASRGGSDEQYF
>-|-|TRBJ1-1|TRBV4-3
TGCGCCAGCAGCCAAGTTTGGCCAGTCTGGGACACTGAAGCTTTCTTT
CASSQVWPVWDTEAFF
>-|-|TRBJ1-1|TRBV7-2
TGTGCCAGCAGCACCCAGGGAGACACTGAAGCTTTCTTT
CASSTQGDTEAFF
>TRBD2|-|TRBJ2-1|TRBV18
TGTGCCAGCTCACCAACTAGCGGGGGGGCTGTGGAGCAGTTCTTC
CASSPTSGGAVEQFF
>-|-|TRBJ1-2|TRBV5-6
TGTGCCAGCAGCTTAGGACGGAACTATGGCTACACCTTC
CASSLGRNYGYTF
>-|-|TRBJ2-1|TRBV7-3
TGTGCCAGCAGCTTAGGACAATACAATGAGCAGTTCTTC
CASSLGQYNEQFF
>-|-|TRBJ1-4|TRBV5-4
TGTGCCAGCAGCTTTTCCGGGCTTAATGAAAAACTGTTTTTT
CASSFSGLNEKLFF
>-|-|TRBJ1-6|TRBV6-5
TGTGCCAGCAGTTACCGGACGGTAGGGAATTCACCCCTCCACTTT
CASSYRTVGNSPLHF
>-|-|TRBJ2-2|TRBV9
TGTGCCAGCAGCGTAACTGGGGGCGCGAACACCGGGGAGCTGTTTTTT
CASSVTGGANTGELFF
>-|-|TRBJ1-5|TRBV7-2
TGTGCCAGCAGCCTGGACACTAGCAATCAGCCCCAGCATTTT
CASSLDTSNQPQHF